This section outlines one T cell receptor (beta chain) sequence together with its context. Using immunoSEQ multiplex PCR, the repertoire was profiled, and TCRdb retains in-frame clones only, with some absent. The data show some 95,000 clones, with 92% seen just once and 0.4% to 0.55% held by the top ten. These data are taken from a study of OX40 agonist ivuxolimab in advanced cancers. On the study more broadly: Cohort: around 83% men, mean age 60, aged about 20 to 79. Three patients got partial responses; one had hepatocellular carcinoma and two had cutaneous melanoma.

V was shortened by 3 bases and J by 7 bases, with 13 bases between the two germline ends. This CDR3 has 14 residues. CDR1 and CDR2 (germline): SGDLS, YYNGEE. V gene TRBV9 combines with J gene TRBJ1-4; D is perhaps TRBD1 (6 bases). This receptor was obtained from an adult with an advanced solid tumor such as melanoma, head and neck, liver or kidney cancer. The sequenced sample was CD4+ or CD8+ T cells sorted from blood, obtained in a trial of the OX40 agonist ivuxolimab. CDR3: CASSGETGGEKLFF. The DNA for the CDR3 is TGTGCCAGCAGCGGAGAGACAGGAGGTGAAAAACTGTTTTTT.